The 12 T cell receptor beta chains below all came from one sample that was sequenced in a study of cytomegalovirus exposure and HLA in healthy donors. Repertoires were generated with immunoSEQ multiplex PCR, while TCRdb's copy carries only in-frame clones and drops some. The sample has about 120,000 clones, 80% to 90% seen once. The sample was PBMCs. The receptors were sampled from a woman aged 18 to 35 in good health and CMV-seronegative.

The chain combines TRBV5-1 with TRBJ1-1; no firm D call. CDR1 SGHRS and CDR2 YFSETQ come from the germline V gene. The CDR3 sequence is 13 residues long. V was pared by 3 bases and J by 9 bases, with 15 bases between. The DNA for the CDR3 is TGCGCCAGCAGCTCGGAGGGAGGCGCGAAAGCTTTCTTT. Its protein product is CASSSEGGAKAFF.

The V gene is TRBV23-1, the J gene TRBJ2-3; maybe TRBD1 (6 bases). TRBV23-1 is placed among ORFs of uncertain function. This CDR3 region has 17 residues. The ends were cut back, 0 bases at V and 0 bases at J, with 13 bases in the middle. For the CDR3, the DNA is TGCGCCAGCAGTCAATCGAGGTTCGACAGGAGCACAGATACGCAGTATTTT. Protein product: CASSQSRFDRSTDTQYF.

This chain joins TRBV9 and TRBJ2-7, with a possible D match to TRBD1 (6 bases). The V end lost 3 bases, the J end lost 2 bases, and 18 bases lay between the germline ends. This CDR3 has 16 amino acids. Germline V CDR1 and CDR2: SGDLS, YYNGEE. The CDR3 reads CASSARPRTEPYEQYF. In nucleotides, the CDR3 is TGTGCCAGCAGCGCCCGCCCGAGGACAGAGCCCTACGAGCAGTACTTC.

The chain has TRBV2 and TRBJ1-6, with D possibly TRBD1 on 6 matching bases. From germline, CDR1 is SNHLY and CDR2 FYNNEI. V lost 7 bases, J lost 5 bases, and 12 bases lay in between. The CDR3 covers 14 residues. The CDR3 DNA is TGTGCCAGCATACAGGGAAGAAATAATTCACCCCTCCACTTT. This translates into CASIQGRNNSPLHF. Complete variable domain (other parts from reference TRBV2 and TRBJ1-6): EPEVTQTPSHQVTQMGQEVILRCVPISNHLYFYWYRQILGQKVEFLVSFYNNEISEKSEIFDDQFSVERPDGSNFTLKIRSTKLEDSAMYFCASIQGRNNSPLHFGNGTRLTVT.

The sample holds a few counts of this clone. V usage is TRBV28 and J usage is TRBJ1-5, with 7 bases that match TRBD1. The CDR3 spans 14 residues. The germline V gene has CDR1 MDHEN and CDR2 SYDVKM. V trimming: 5 bases; J trimming: 4 bases; junction bases outside the gene matches: 5. This CDR3 reads CASSAPQGNQPQHF. In DNA, the CDR3 is TGTGCCAGCAGTGCCCCACAGGGGAATCAGCCCCAGCATTTT.

As regards this clone: Other DNA sequences within the sample encode an identical CDR3. The V and J genes are TRBV6-5 and TRBJ1-1; tentative D call: TRBD1 (6 bases). Trimming shortened V by 2 bases and J by 5 bases, and 12 bases separated the two germline ends. The CDR3 loop spans 14 amino acids. CDR1 and CDR2 (germline): MNHEY, SVGAGI. CDR3 nucleotide sequence: TGTGCCAGCAGTTACCTCAGGGGAAATACTGAAGCTTTCTTT. Translated, it gives CASSYLRGNTEAFF.

The rearrangement joins TRBV27 to TRBJ1-4; D remains ambiguous. The germline V gene has CDR1 MNHEY and CDR2 SMNVEV (reference sequence). The CDR3 extends over 15 amino acids. The V end lost 4 bases, the J end lost 10 bases, and 19 bases lay between the germline ends. The CDR3 protein is CASSSGYFRGGKLFF. The CDR3 DNA sequence: TGTGCCAGCAGTTCCGGATATTTTCGGGGTGGAAAACTGTTTTTT.

V is TRBV28 and J is TRBJ2-7; 9 bases match TRBD1. This CDR3 region has 14 residues. The J segment lost 6 bases and the V segment lost 1 base, leaving 4 bases of the junction unmatched. The V gene's germline CDR1 is MDHEN and CDR2 SYDVKM. CDR3 nucleotides: TGTGCCAGCAGTTTATACAGGGGGCTAAGCGAGCAGTACTTC. Translation gives CASSLYRGLSEQYF.

The genes are TRBV28 and TRBJ2-1; 8 bases fit TRBD2. V shed 5 bases, J shed 4 bases, and the junction held 7 bases outside the gene matches. Germline values: CDR1 MDHEN, CDR2 SYDVKM. The CDR3 runs 15 residues. In DNA, the CDR3 is TGTGCCAGCAGTCCCGGGGGGGCCAGATACAATGAGCAGTTCTTC. Protein sequence: CASSPGGARYNEQFF.

The chain uses TRBV7-9 and TRBJ1-3; D unclear. This CDR3 has 16 amino acids. Germline V lookup: CDR1 SEHNR, CDR2 FQNEAQ (reference sequence). The germline V and J ends were trimmed by 5 bases and 4 bases, with 18 bases remaining between them. The chain's CDR3 is CASSPTGRAGGNTIYF. CDR3 bases: TGTGCCAGCAGCCCGACGGGGAGGGCAGGCGGAAACACCATATATTTT.

This rearrangement joins TRBV28 to TRBJ2-7; D is perhaps TRBD1 (5 bases). This CDR3 contains 16 residues. V lost 7 bases and J 4 bases, leaving 23 bases between the germline ends. CDR1 is MDHEN, CDR2 SYDVKM, per germline. The CDR3 protein is CASTWAPLKGSYEQYF. The DNA of the CDR3 is TGTGCCAGCACCTGGGCCCCCCTCAAGGGGTCTTACGAGCAGTACTTC.

J is TRBJ2-7 and V is TRBV2; 7 positions agree with TRBD1. The CDR3 runs to 12 residues. Losses at the gene ends were 6 bases for V and 5 bases for J; bases not matched to a gene: 4. The V gene's germline CDR1 is SNHLY and CDR2 FYNNEI. This CDR3 is CASRAGGNEQYF. CDR3 in DNA: TGTGCCAGCAGGGCAGGGGGAAACGAGCAGTACTTC.